The rows below give T cell receptor beta chains drawn from one sample of a study of T cell responses to AZD1222 COVID-19 vaccine. Assay: immunoSEQ multiplex PCR; the TCRdb copy retains only in-frame clones and omits some. In the table there are about 140,000 clones, roughly 93% of which are singletons. The source material was peripheral blood, sampled 28 days after the second AZD1222 dose. The receptors here all came from an adult who received the AZD1222 COVID-19 vaccine. Each CDR3 is given with its conserved first and last residue. D genes are given only for firm matches. Only some rows state a clone size, as once, few, many or a class for expanded clones.

D	size	V	J	DNA	CDR3
NA	NA	TRBV4-1	TRBJ1-1	TGCGCCAGCAGCCAAGACAGAGGAACTGAAGCTTTCTTT	CASSQDRGTEAFF
TRBD1	NA	TRBV5-5	TRBJ1-2	TGTGCCAGCAGTTCCGGGACAGGGGGTTATGGCTACACCTTC	CASSSGTGGYGYTF
TRBD1	NA	TRBV5-1	TRBJ2-5	TGCGCCAGCAGGTTGGAAGGGGGCATGGGAGAGACCCAGTACTTC	CASRLEGGMGETQYF
NA	once	TRBV10-3	TRBJ2-7	TGTGCCATCAGTGAAGGAGGGGGCTGGAGCGAGCAGTACTTC	CAISEGGGWSEQYF
NA	NA	TRBV5-6	TRBJ2-6	TGTGCCAGCAGCTTAAGTGGGGCCAACGTCCTGACTTTC	CASSLSGANVLTF
TRBD1	NA	TRBV24-1	TRBJ2-1	TGTGCCACCAGTGATCGGTCCGGGACAGGGGGATACAATGAGCAGTTCTTC	CATSDRSGTGGYNEQFF
TRBD1	NA	TRBV10-3	TRBJ1-1	TGTGCCATCAGTGGGACAGGGATGTGGACTGAAGCTTTCTTT	CAISGTGMWTEAFF
NA	NA	TRBV20-1	TRBJ1-1	TGCAGTGCTAGTCACAACACTGAAGCTTTCTTT	CSASHNTEAFF
NA	NA	TRBV2	TRBJ1-5	TGTGCCAGCAGTGAAGCCGGGCTGAGGAATCAGCCCCAGCATTTT	CASSEAGLRNQPQHF
NA	once	TRBV6-5	TRBJ1-4	TGTGCCAGCACCGGGGGGCGGGGTAGAGAAAAACTGTTTTTT	CASTGGRGREKLFF
NA	NA	TRBV6-4	TRBJ1-1	TGTGCCAGCAGAGCAGGGGTTGGCACTGAAGCTTTCTTT	CASRAGVGTEAFF
NA	NA	TRBV19	TRBJ1-1	TGTGCCAGTATCGGGGGGCTTGTGAACACTGAAGCTTTCTTT	CASIGGLVNTEAFF
NA	NA	TRBV7-9	TRBJ1-5	TGTGCCAGCAGCTTAAAGGGGGACAATCAGCCCCAGCATTTT	CASSLKGDNQPQHF
NA	NA	TRBV23-1	TRBJ2-7	TGCGCCAGCAGGGGACCTTTAGGGCAGTACTTC	CASRGPLGQYF
TRBD1	NA	TRBV12-3/TRBV12-4	TRBJ1-1	TGTGCCAGCAGCGTCGACAGGGACACTGAAGCTTTCTTT	CASSVDRDTEAFF
TRBD1	NA	TRBV24-1	TRBJ1-5	TGTGCCATGAGGACAGGAAACGCTAATAGCAATCAGCCCCAGCATTTT	CAMRTGNANSNQPQHF
NA	NA	TRBV6-1	TRBJ2-2	TGTGCCAGCAGTGAGGGAAACACCGGGGAGCTGTTTTTT	CASSEGNTGELFF
NA	NA	TRBV6-5	TRBJ1-1	TGTGCCAGCAGGCCCCAGAACACTGAAGCTTTCTTT	CASRPQNTEAFF
NA	few	TRBV12-3/TRBV12-4	TRBJ1-2	TGTGCCAGCAGTTTCGGCTGGGCGGGTGGCTACACCTTC	CASSFGWAGGYTF
NA	NA	TRBV7-9	TRBJ2-7	TGTGCCAGCAGCTTGTCTTCGAGGGGTGACGAGCAGTACTTC	CASSLSSRGDEQYF
TRBD1	few	TRBV29-1	TRBJ1-2	TGCAGCGTAACGACAGGGGGCGAAGGCTACACCTTC	CSVTTGGEGYTF
NA	NA	TRBV6-6	TRBJ1-1	TGTGCCAGCAGTCGGAATTTACGCAGGGAGAGTTACACTGAAGCTTTCTTT	CASSRNLRRESYTEAFF
NA	NA	TRBV7-2	TRBJ2-1	TGTGCCAGCAGCTTAGAGGGAGCGAACTACAATGAGCAGTTCTTC	CASSLEGANYNEQFF
TRBD2	NA	TRBV24-1	TRBJ2-2	TGTGCCACCAGTGAGAATCGAGCGGGAGGCGGGGAGCTGTTTTTT	CATSENRAGGGELFF
TRBD2	NA	TRBV9	TRBJ2-7	TGTGCCAGCAGCGCAGCGGGAGAGGGGGGGTACGAGCAGTACTTC	CASSAAGEGGYEQYF
NA	NA	TRBV19	TRBJ1-2	TGTGCCAGTAGTATTCCGGACAGTTACTATGGCTACACCTTC	CASSIPDSYYGYTF
TRBD1	NA	TRBV5-4	TRBJ1-4	TGTGCCAGCAGCGGCCCGGGACAGGGGAATGAAAAACTGTTTTTT	CASSGPGQGNEKLFF
NA	NA	TRBV5-1	TRBJ1-2	TGCGCCAGCAGCTTGGTTGGGGGATCGAATGGCTACACCTTC	CASSLVGGSNGYTF
NA	NA	TRBV18	TRBJ1-4	TGTGCCAGCTCACCACGGGACATCGAAAGTGAAAAACTGTTTTTT	CASSPRDIESEKLFF
NA	NA	TRBV5-1	TRBJ2-2	TGCGCCAGCAGCTTGGATACGAACACCGGGGAGCTGTTTTTT	CASSLDTNTGELFF
TRBD1	NA	TRBV18	TRBJ2-1	TGTGCCAGCTCACCAATTAGGTCCCAGGGGGCAAAGGGGCATTCCTACAATGAGCAGTTCTTC	CASSPIRSQGAKGHSYNEQFF
NA	NA	TRBV6-6	TRBJ1-3	TGTGCCAGCAGCACCCCCGTGGGGCCAGGAAACACCATATATTTT	CASSTPVGPGNTIYF
NA	NA	TRBV2	TRBJ1-1	TGTGCCAGCAGCCTCCCGGAAGGGCGGACTGAAGCTTTCTTT	CASSLPEGRTEAFF
NA	NA	TRBV28	TRBJ1-2	TGTGCCAGCAGCTCCGGGGGGTACGACTATGGCTACACCTTC	CASSSGGYDYGYTF
TRBD1	NA	TRBV19	TRBJ1-2	TGTGCCAGTAGTATCCCACTTAACAGGGGCTATGGCTACACCTTC	CASSIPLNRGYGYTF
NA	NA	TRBV7-2	TRBJ2-7	TGTGCCAGCAGCTTAGGTGGGACTGGCTACGAGCAGTACTTC	CASSLGGTGYEQYF
TRBD1	NA	TRBV5-1	TRBJ1-1	TGCGCCAGCAGGTTGGGACAGACCCCGAACACTGAAGCTTTCTTT	CASRLGQTPNTEAFF
NA	NA	TRBV7-8	TRBJ1-2	TGTGCCAGCAGCTTAGCGCCGACGAACTATGGCTACACCTTC	CASSLAPTNYGYTF
NA	NA	TRBV12-3/TRBV12-4	TRBJ1-3	TGTGCCAGCAGCCGTTATACTGGAAACACCATATATTTT	CASSRYTGNTIYF
NA	once	TRBV5-4	TRBJ1-1	TGTGCCAGCAGCGGCGCGCAAGAAAGGCAGGGCGCGCGGGTGAACACTGAAGCTTTCTTT	CASSGAQERQGARVNTEAFF
TRBD1	NA	TRBV18	TRBJ1-3	TGTGCCAGCTCACCACCGATGGTGACAGGGTCTGGAAACACCATATATTTT	CASSPPMVTGSGNTIYF
TRBD2	NA	TRBV9	TRBJ2-1	TGTGCCAGCAGCGTAGAGGGACTAGCGTGGAATGAGCAGTTCTTC	CASSVEGLAWNEQFF
TRBD1	NA	TRBV27	TRBJ1-1	TGTGCCAGCAGTTCAGGGGGCAAAAGCTTCACTGAAGCTTTCTTT	CASSSGGKSFTEAFF
NA	NA	TRBV19	TRBJ1-5	TGTGCCAGTAGTAAAACAGCGACTCACAATCAGCCCCAGCATTTT	CASSKTATHNQPQHF
TRBD1	NA	TRBV5-1	TRBJ1-6	TGCGCCAGCAGCCCGGGACAGGGCTCCTATAATTCACCCCTCCACTTT	CASSPGQGSYNSPLHF
NA	NA	TRBV6-1	TRBJ1-6	TGTGCCAGCAGTGAAGGAAGAAGGGGCCTCCACTTT	CASSEGRRGLHF
TRBD1	NA	TRBV10-2	TRBJ1-1	TGCGCCAGCAGTGATCTGGGCAGGGGGCTCGCATTGGGTGAAGCTTTCTTT	CASSDLGRGLALGEAFF
TRBD1	NA	TRBV6-5	TRBJ1-1	TGTGCCAGCAGGCCGGGACAGTTGAACACTGAAGCTTTCTTT	CASRPGQLNTEAFF
NA	NA	TRBV2	TRBJ1-1	TGTGCCAGCAGTGAAGGTGTGCGCACTGAAGCTTTCTTT	CASSEGVRTEAFF
NA	NA	TRBV5-1	TRBJ1-1	TGCGCCAGCAGCTTGAGGCTCCAGGACACTGAAGCTTTCTTT	CASSLRLQDTEAFF
NA	NA	TRBV18	TRBJ1-4	TGTGCCAGCTCACCACCTTCCACGGGAAATGAAAAACTGTTTTTT	CASSPPSTGNEKLFF
NA	NA	TRBV6-1	TRBJ1-1	TGTGCCAGCATTGAAGCGTTGAACACTGAAGCTTTCTTT	CASIEALNTEAFF
NA	NA	TRBV5-6	TRBJ1-5	TGTGCCAGCAGCTTTCTGGGGGCGGGCGGCAATCAGCCCCAGCATTTT	CASSFLGAGGNQPQHF
NA	NA	TRBV19	TRBJ1-6	TGTGCCAGTTCTGGGGACATGAGCTCCTATAATTCACCCCTCCACTTT	CASSGDMSSYNSPLHF
TRBD1	NA	TRBV10-3	TRBJ1-6	TGTGCCATCAGTGAGGGACAGGGGGCGAATTCACCCCTCCACTTT	CAISEGQGANSPLHF
TRBD1	NA	TRBV4-1	TRBJ2-1	TGCGCCAGCAGCCAAGACTCGACCGGGACAGGGCCATACAATGAGCAGTTCTTC	CASSQDSTGTGPYNEQFF
NA	NA	TRBV11-3	TRBJ1-1	TGTGCCAGCAGCGGGCAGAACACTGAAGCTTTCTTT	CASSGQNTEAFF
TRBD1	NA	TRBV19	TRBJ1-2	TGTGCCAGTGGGGACAGGTACTATGGCTACACCTTC	CASGDRYYGYTF
NA	NA	TRBV6-5	TRBJ1-2	TGTGCCAGCAGACCCGGGACGGCGACTAACTATGGCTACACCTTC	CASRPGTATNYGYTF